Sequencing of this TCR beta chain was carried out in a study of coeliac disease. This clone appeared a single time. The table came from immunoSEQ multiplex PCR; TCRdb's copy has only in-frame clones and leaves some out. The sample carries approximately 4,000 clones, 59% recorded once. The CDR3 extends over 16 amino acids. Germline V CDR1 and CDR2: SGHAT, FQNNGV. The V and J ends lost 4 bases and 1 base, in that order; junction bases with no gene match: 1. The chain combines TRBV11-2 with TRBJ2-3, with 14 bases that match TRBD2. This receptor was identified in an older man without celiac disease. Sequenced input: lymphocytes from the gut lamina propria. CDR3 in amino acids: CASSSGLAGGTDTQYF. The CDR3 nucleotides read TGTGCCAGCAGCTCGGGACTAGCGGGGGGCACAGATACGCAGTATTTT.